Below are 6 T cell receptor beta chains sequenced from a single sample in a study of T cell responses to AZD1222 COVID-19 vaccine. TCRdb's table, derived via immunoSEQ multiplex PCR, lists solely in-frame clones and lacks some. Of over 150,000 clones listed, under 95% are singletons. Source: peripheral blood, taken on day 0 of MenACWY control vaccination. All receptors derive from an adult in good health.

The V call is TRBV7-3, the J call TRBJ2-1; maybe TRBD2 (5 bases). Deletions cut 1 base from V and 6 bases from J, with 7 bases between. The CDR3 is 13 residues long. Germline CDR1 reads SGHTA; CDR2 reads FQGTGA. The DNA for the CDR3 is TGTGCCAGCAGCTTAAGAGGGCGCAATGAGCAGTTCTTC. Amino acid sequence: CASSLRGRNEQFF.

This sequence joins TRBV12-3 or TRBV12-4 and TRBJ2-3; D gene ambiguous. V dropped 6 bases and J dropped 4 bases, with 8 bases sitting between them. CDR3 length equals 12 residues. The CDR3 sequence: CASSLRPDTQYF. Written as DNA, the CDR3 is TGTGCCAGCAGCCTTCGGCCAGATACGCAGTATTTT.

The chain has TRBV27 and TRBJ1-2; D not certain. Germline CDR1 reads MNHEY; CDR2 reads SMNVEV (reference sequence). V lost 8 bases and J lost 1, with 5 bases in between. The CDR3 has 11 amino acids. The DNA of the CDR3 is TGTGCCAGCGGGTTTAACTATGGCTACACCTTC. Protein: CASGFNYGYTF.

This clone was recorded only once. The chain combines TRBV9 with TRBJ1-1; D is unclear. CDR3 size: 14 residues. Germline V gives CDR1 SGDLS, CDR2 YYNGEE. V gave up 5 bases and J gave up 1 base, with 12 bases separating them. The CDR3 nucleotides read TGTGCCAGCAGTGGTGGTAGAGCGAACACTGAAGCTTTCTTT. The encoded protein is CASSGGRANTEAFF.

The gene calls are TRBV6-4 and TRBJ1-2; D is unclear. Trimming stripped 4 bases from V and 3 bases from J, with 12 bases between. The CDR3 covers 14 residues. Looked up from germline, CDR1 is MRHNA and CDR2 is SNTAGT. This CDR3 reads CASSAGLGDYGYTF. DNA for the CDR3: TGTGCCAGCAGTGCTGGGCTTGGGGACTATGGCTACACCTTC.

The V gene is TRBV5-5, the J gene TRBJ1-1, with D tentatively TRBD1 (5 bases). Trimming stripped 8 bases from V and 4 bases from J, with 15 bases between. The germline V gene has CDR1 SGHKS and CDR2 YYEKEE (reference sequence). The CDR3 covers 13 residues. Written as DNA, the CDR3 is TGTGCCAGTGCCTCCGGAGGGGTCACTGAAGCTTTCTTT. Its translation is CASASGGVTEAFF.